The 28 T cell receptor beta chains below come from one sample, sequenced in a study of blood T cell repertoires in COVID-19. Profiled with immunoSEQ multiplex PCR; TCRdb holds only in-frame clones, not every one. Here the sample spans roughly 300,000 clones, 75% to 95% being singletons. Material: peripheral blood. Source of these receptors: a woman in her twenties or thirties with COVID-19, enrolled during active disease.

This CDR3 reads CASSRSGGDTQYF. CDR3 nucleotides: TGTGCCAGCAGCCGCAGCGGGGGGGATACGCAGTATTTT. The V call is TRBV7-3, the J call TRBJ2-3, with TRBD2 matching 9 bases. Germline V lookup: CDR1 SGHTA, CDR2 FQGTGA. Trimming at V came to 5 bases and at J to 6 bases, leaving 3 bases not matched to a gene. The CDR3 is made up of 13 amino acids.

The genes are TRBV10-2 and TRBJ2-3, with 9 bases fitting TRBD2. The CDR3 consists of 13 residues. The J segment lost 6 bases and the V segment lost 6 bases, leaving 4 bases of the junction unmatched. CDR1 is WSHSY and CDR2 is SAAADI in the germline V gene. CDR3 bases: TGCGCCAGCAGGGCTAGCGGGATGGATACGCAGTATTTT. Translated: CASRASGMDTQYF.

The CDR3 loop is CASSLISSTGELFF. In DNA, the CDR3 is TGTGCCAGCAGTTTAATATCGTCGACCGGGGAGCTGTTTTTT. The chain combines TRBV27 with TRBJ2-2; D gene uncertain. The V gene's germline CDR1 is MNHEY and CDR2 SMNVEV (reference sequence). Trimming shortened V by 2 bases and J by 5 bases, and 9 bases separated the two germline ends. The CDR3 has 14 residues.

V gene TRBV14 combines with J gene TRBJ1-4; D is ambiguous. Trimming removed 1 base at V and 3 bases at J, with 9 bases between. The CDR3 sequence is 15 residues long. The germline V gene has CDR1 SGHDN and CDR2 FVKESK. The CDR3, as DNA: TGTGCCAGCAGCCAAGCCACCTCGGCTAATGAAAAACTGTTTTTT. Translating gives CASSQATSANEKLFF.

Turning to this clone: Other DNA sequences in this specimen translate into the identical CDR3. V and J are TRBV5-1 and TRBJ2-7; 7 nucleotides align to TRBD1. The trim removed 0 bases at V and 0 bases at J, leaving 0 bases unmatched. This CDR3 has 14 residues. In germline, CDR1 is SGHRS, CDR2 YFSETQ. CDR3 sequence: CASSLGQGSYEQYF. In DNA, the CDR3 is TGCGCCAGCAGCTTGGGACAGGGCTCCTACGAGCAGTACTTC.

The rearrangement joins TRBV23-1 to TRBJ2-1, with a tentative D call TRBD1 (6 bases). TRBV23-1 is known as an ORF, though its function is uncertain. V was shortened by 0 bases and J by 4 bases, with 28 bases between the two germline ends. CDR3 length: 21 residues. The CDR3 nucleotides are TGCGCCAGCAGTCAATCATGGGAAAGGGACAACTACCGTGCGGGTTACAATGAGCAGTTCTTC. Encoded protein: CASSQSWERDNYRAGYNEQFF.

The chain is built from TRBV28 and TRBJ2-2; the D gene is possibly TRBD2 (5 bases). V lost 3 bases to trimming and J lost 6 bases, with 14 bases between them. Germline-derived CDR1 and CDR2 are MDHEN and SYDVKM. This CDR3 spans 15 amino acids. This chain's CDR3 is CASSFSSGGPGELFF. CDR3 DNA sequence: TGTGCCAGCAGTTTCTCCAGCGGCGGGCCCGGGGAGCTGTTTTTT.

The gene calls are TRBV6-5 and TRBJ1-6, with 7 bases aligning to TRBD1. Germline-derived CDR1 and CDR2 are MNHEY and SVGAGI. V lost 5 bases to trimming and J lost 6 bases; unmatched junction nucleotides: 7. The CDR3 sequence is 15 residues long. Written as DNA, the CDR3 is TGTGCCAGCAGTATCGGGACAGCCCCTAATTCACCCCTCCACTTT. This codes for CASSIGTAPNSPLHF.

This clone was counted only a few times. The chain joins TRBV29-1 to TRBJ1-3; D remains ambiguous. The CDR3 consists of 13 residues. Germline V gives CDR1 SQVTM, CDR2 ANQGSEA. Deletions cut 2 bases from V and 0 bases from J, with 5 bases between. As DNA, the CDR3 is TGCAGCGTTGAATTTAGCTCTGGAAACACCATATATTTT. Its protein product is CSVEFSSGNTIYF.

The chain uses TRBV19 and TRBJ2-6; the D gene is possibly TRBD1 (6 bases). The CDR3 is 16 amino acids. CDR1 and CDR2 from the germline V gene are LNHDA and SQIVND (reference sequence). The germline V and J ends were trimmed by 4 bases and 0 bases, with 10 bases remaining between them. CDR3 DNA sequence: TGTGCCAGTAGTACAACAGGGAGCTCTGGGGCCAACGTCCTGACTTTC. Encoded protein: CASSTTGSSGANVLTF.

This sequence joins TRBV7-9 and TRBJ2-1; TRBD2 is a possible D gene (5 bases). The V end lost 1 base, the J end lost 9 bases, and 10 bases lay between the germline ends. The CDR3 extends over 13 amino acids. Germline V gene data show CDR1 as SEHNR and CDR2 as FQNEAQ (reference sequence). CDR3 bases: TGTGCCAGCAGCTTAGTTGGACTGGTTGAGCAGTTCTTC. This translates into CASSLVGLVEQFF. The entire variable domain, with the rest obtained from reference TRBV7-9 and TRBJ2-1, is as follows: DTGVSQNPRHKITKRGQNVTFRCDPISEHNRLYWYRQTLGQGPEFLTYFQNEAQLEKSRLLSDRFSAERPKGSFSTLEIQRTEQGDSAMYLCASSLVGLVEQFFGPGTRLTVL.

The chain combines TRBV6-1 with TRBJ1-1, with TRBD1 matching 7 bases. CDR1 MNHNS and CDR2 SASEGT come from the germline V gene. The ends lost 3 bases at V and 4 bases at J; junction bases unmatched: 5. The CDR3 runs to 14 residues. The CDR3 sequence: CASSERAGGTEAFF. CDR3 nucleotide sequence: TGTGCCAGCAGTGAGAGGGCAGGGGGCACTGAAGCTTTCTTT.

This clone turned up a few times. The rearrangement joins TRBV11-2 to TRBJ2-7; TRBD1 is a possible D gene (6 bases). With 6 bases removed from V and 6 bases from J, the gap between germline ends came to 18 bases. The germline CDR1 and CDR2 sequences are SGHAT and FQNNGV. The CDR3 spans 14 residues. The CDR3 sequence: CASSSDSALGEQYF. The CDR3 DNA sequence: TGTGCCAGCAGTTCGGACAGCGCCCTAGGCGAGCAGTACTTC.

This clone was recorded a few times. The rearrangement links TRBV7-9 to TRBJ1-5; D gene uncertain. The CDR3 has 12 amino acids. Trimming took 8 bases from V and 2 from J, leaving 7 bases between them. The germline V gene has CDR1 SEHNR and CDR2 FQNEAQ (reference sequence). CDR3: CASGAGNQPQHF. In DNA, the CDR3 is TGTGCCAGCGGAGCAGGCAATCAGCCCCAGCATTTT. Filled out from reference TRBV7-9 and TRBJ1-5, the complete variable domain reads DTGVSQNPRHKITKRGQNVTFRCDPISEHNRLYWYRQTLGQGPEFLTYFQNEAQLEKSRLLSDRFSAERPKGSFSTLEIQRTEQGDSAMYLCASGAGNQPQHFGDGTRLSIL.

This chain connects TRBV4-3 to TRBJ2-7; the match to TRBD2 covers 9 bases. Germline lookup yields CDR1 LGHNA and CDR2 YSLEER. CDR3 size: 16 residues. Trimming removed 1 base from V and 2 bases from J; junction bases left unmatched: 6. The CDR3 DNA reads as TGCGCCAGCAGCCAAGGGCTAGCGGGAACCGCCTACGAGCAGTACTTC. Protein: CASSQGLAGTAYEQYF.

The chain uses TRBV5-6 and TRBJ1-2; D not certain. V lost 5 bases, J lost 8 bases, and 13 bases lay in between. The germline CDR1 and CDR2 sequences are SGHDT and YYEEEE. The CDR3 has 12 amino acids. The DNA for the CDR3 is TGTGCCAGCAGTTTAACCCTGCGGGGCTACACCTTC. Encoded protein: CASSLTLRGYTF.

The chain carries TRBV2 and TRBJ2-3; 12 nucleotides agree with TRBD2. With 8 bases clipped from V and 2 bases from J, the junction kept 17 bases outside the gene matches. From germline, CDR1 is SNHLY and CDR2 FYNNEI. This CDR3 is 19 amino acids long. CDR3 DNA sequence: TGTGCCAGCTTAGGACTAGCGGGACCGCGGAGCCTCGACACAGATACGCAGTATTTT. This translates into CASLGLAGPRSLDTDTQYF.

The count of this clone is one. Written as DNA, the CDR3 is TGTGCCAGCAGCTCCGACAGGGGAACACAGCCCCAGCATTTT. Amino acids: CASSSDRGTQPQHF. J is TRBJ1-5 and V is TRBV16; 8 nucleotides align to TRBD1. V gave up 5 bases and J gave up 7 bases; unmatched junction bases: 7. This CDR3 is 14 amino acids long. Germline-derived CDR1 and CDR2 are KGHSY and FQNENV.

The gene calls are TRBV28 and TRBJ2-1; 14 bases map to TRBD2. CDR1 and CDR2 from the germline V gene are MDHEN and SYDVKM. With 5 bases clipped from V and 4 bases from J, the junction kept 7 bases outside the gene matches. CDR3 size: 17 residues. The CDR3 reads CASSLGTSGSRYNEQFF. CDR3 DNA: TGTGCCAGCAGTCTCGGGACTAGCGGGAGTAGGTACAATGAGCAGTTCTTC.

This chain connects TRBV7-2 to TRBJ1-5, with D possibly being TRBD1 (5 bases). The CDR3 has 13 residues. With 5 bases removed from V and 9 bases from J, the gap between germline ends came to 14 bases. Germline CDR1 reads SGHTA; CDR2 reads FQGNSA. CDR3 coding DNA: TGTGCCAGCAGCATGGGGGGGGAATGGCCCCAGCATTTT. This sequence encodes CASSMGGEWPQHF.

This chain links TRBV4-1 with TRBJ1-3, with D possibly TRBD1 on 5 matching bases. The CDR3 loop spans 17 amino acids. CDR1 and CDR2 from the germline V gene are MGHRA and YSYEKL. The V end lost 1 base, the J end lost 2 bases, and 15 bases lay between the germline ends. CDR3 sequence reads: CASSQGGKGNPGNTIYF. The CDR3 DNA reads TGCGCCAGCAGCCAAGGAGGCAAGGGGAATCCTGGAAACACCATATATTTT.

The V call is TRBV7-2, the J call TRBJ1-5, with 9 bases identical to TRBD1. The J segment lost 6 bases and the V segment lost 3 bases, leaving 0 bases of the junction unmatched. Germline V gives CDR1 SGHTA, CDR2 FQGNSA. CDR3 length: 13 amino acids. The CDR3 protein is CASSLTGGQPQHF. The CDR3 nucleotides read TGTGCCAGCAGCTTGACAGGGGGTCAGCCCCAGCATTTT.

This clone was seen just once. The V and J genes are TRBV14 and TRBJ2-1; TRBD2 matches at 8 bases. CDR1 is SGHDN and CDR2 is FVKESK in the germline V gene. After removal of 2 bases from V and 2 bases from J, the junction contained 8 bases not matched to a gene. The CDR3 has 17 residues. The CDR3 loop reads CASSQIVLAGTYNEQFF. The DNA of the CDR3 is TGTGCCAGCAGCCAAATTGTCTTAGCGGGAACCTACAATGAGCAGTTCTTC.

CDR3 in amino acids: CASSLGQGAWQPQHF. CDR3 coding DNA: TGTGCCAGCAGTTTGGGACAGGGGGCTTGGCAGCCCCAGCATTTT. The chain recombines TRBV27 with TRBJ1-5, with 12 bases lining up with TRBD1. The germline gives CDR1 MNHEY, CDR2 SMNVEV (reference sequence). The CDR3 totals 15 residues. The V and J ends lost 3 bases and 7 bases, in that order; junction bases with no gene match: 4.

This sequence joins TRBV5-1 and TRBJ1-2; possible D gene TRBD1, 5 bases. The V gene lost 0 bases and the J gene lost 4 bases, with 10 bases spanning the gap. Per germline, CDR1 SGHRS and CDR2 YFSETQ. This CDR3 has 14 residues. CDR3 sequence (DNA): TGCGCCAGCAGCTTGGCCGGGACTGCCTATGGCTACACCTTC. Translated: CASSLAGTAYGYTF.

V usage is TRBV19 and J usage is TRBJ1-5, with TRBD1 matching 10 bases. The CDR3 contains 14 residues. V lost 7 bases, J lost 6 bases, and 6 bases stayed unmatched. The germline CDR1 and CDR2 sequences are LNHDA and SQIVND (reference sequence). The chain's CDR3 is CASTLGQGSQPQHF. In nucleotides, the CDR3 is TGTGCCAGTACCTTGGGACAGGGGAGTCAGCCCCAGCATTTT.

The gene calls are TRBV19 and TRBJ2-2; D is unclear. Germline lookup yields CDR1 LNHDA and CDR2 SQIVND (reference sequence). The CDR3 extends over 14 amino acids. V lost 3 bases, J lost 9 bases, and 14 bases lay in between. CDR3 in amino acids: CASSMQQVTRELFF. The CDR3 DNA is TGTGCCAGTAGTATGCAGCAGGTTACCCGGGAGCTGTTTTTT.

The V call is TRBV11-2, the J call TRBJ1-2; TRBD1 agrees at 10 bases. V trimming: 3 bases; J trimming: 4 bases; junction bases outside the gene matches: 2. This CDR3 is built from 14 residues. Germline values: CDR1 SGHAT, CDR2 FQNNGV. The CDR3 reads CASSFGTGAYGYTF. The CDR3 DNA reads TGTGCCAGCAGCTTCGGGACAGGGGCCTATGGCTACACCTTC. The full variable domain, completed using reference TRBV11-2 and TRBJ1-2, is EAGVAQSPRYKIIEKRQSVAFWCNPISGHATLYWYQQILGQGPKLLIQFQNNGVVDDSQLPKDRFSAERLKGVDSTLKIQPAKLEDSAVYLCASSFGTGAYGYTFGSGTRLTVV.